These T cell receptor beta chains were read from a single sample in a study of T cell responses to AZD1222 COVID-19 vaccine. Measured with immunoSEQ multiplex PCR; TCRdb has only the in-frame clones, and not every one. This sample has more than 85,000 clones; approximately 91% occur once, and the top ten carry roughly a sixth. Sample: peripheral blood, taken on day 0 of AZD1222 vaccination. These receptors were taken from an adult in good health. The CDR3 runs from the conserved cysteine through the conserved F or W. The D gene is left open where the match is weak. Expanded clones get a size class; other rows say once, few or many, or leave the size out.

clone_size: .; v_call: TRBV5-5; d_call: TRBD1; j_call: TRBJ2-1; cdr3_aa: CASSLWAGGPYNEQFF; cdr3_nt: TGTGCCAGCAGCTTGTGGGCAGGGGGCCCTTACAATGAGCAGTTCTTC
clone_size: .; v_call: TRBV18; d_call: .; j_call: TRBJ1-1; cdr3_aa: CASSRTPNTEAFF; cdr3_nt: TGTGCCAGCTCACGCACACCGAACACTGAAGCTTTCTTT
clone_size: .; v_call: TRBV5-1; d_call: TRBD2; j_call: TRBJ2-5; cdr3_aa: CASSPVAQRGGGAQYF; cdr3_nt: TGCGCCAGCAGTCCAGTAGCCCAGCGGGGGGGCGGGGCCCAGTACTTC
clone_size: .; v_call: TRBV15; d_call: .; j_call: TRBJ2-5; cdr3_aa: CATSRDIAVQETQYF; cdr3_nt: TGTGCCACCAGCAGAGACATAGCGGTCCAAGAGACCCAGTACTTC
clone_size: .; v_call: TRBV2; d_call: .; j_call: TRBJ1-5; cdr3_aa: CASTLHGNQPQHF; cdr3_nt: TGTGCCAGCACCCTTCATGGCAATCAGCCCCAGCATTTT
clone_size: .; v_call: TRBV7-9; d_call: TRBD2; j_call: TRBJ2-1; cdr3_aa: CASSPRGLAGDSYNEQFF; cdr3_nt: TGTGCCAGCAGCCCAAGGGGACTAGCGGGAGACTCCTACAATGAGCAGTTCTTC
clone_size: .; v_call: TRBV24-1; d_call: TRBD1; j_call: TRBJ2-1; cdr3_aa: CATSDSGTGGYNEQFF; cdr3_nt: TGTGCCACCAGTGATTCCGGGACAGGGGGCTACAATGAGCAGTTCTTC
clone_size: .; v_call: TRBV21-1; d_call: .; j_call: TRBJ1-2; cdr3_aa: CASSKAGVGGRIYGYTF; cdr3_nt: TGTGCCAGCAGCAAAGCTGGAGTTGGGGGGCGTATTTATGGCTACACCTTC
clone_size: .; v_call: TRBV6-5; d_call: TRBD1; j_call: TRBJ1-2; cdr3_aa: CASSYRDRVALGYTF; cdr3_nt: TGTGCCAGCAGTTACCGGGACAGGGTTGCTCTCGGCTACACCTTC
clone_size: .; v_call: TRBV7-3; d_call: TRBD1; j_call: TRBJ1-1; cdr3_aa: CASSPSPLDRGRIAFF; cdr3_nt: TGTGCCAGCAGCCCCAGCCCCCTGGACAGGGGGCGCATAGCTTTCTTT
clone_size: .; v_call: TRBV5-1; d_call: TRBD2; j_call: TRBJ2-7; cdr3_aa: CASSLGTGGLHEQYF; cdr3_nt: TGCGCCAGCAGCTTGGGTACGGGGGGGCTCCACGAGCAGTACTTC
clone_size: .; v_call: TRBV6-1; d_call: TRBD2; j_call: TRBJ2-7; cdr3_aa: CASSEFSGKSSYEQYF; cdr3_nt: TGTGCCAGCAGTGAATTCAGCGGGAAAAGCTCCTACGAGCAGTACTTC
clone_size: .; v_call: TRBV5-5; d_call: .; j_call: TRBJ1-1; cdr3_aa: CASEIDTFRPEAFF; cdr3_nt: TGTGCCAGCGAGATCGACACTTTTCGGCCTGAAGCTTTCTTT
clone_size: .; v_call: TRBV7-9; d_call: .; j_call: TRBJ1-4; cdr3_aa: CASSLVESEKLFF; cdr3_nt: TGTGCCAGCAGCTTAGTGGAGAGTGAAAAACTGTTTTTT
clone_size: .; v_call: TRBV11-3; d_call: .; j_call: TRBJ1-4; cdr3_aa: CASSLGGHNNEKLFF; cdr3_nt: TGTGCCAGCAGCTTAGGGGGCCATAATAATGAAAAACTGTTTTTT
clone_size: few; v_call: TRBV5-1; d_call: TRBD2; j_call: TRBJ2-2; cdr3_aa: CASSLESGTTNTGELFF; cdr3_nt: TGCGCCAGCAGCTTGGAATCAGGGACTACGAACACCGGGGAGCTGTTTTTT
clone_size: .; v_call: TRBV6-2/TRBV6-3; d_call: TRBD1; j_call: TRBJ1-5; cdr3_aa: CASSSLEWDRNQPQHF; cdr3_nt: TGTGCCAGCAGTTCCCTGGAATGGGACAGAAATCAGCCCCAGCATTTT
clone_size: .; v_call: TRBV2; d_call: .; j_call: TRBJ2-2; cdr3_aa: CASSLQGQLNTGELFF; cdr3_nt: TGTGCCAGCAGTCTACAAGGACAGCTGAACACCGGGGAGCTGTTTTTT
clone_size: .; v_call: TRBV6-5; d_call: TRBD2; j_call: TRBJ2-7; cdr3_aa: CASGDYIYEQYF; cdr3_nt: TGTGCCAGCGGGGACTATATCTACGAGCAGTACTTC
clone_size: .; v_call: TRBV18; d_call: .; j_call: TRBJ2-5; cdr3_aa: CASSPQQQETQYF; cdr3_nt: TGTGCCAGCTCACCACAACAGCAAGAGACCCAGTACTTC
clone_size: .; v_call: TRBV24-1; d_call: .; j_call: TRBJ2-7; cdr3_aa: CATSGGFDEQYF; cdr3_nt: TGTGCCACCAGTGGGGGTTTCGACGAGCAGTACTTC
clone_size: .; v_call: TRBV19; d_call: .; j_call: TRBJ1-2; cdr3_aa: CASSIVGVSVYGYTF; cdr3_nt: TGTGCCAGTAGTATAGTAGGGGTATCGGTCTATGGCTACACCTTC
clone_size: .; v_call: TRBV12-3/TRBV12-4; d_call: TRBD1; j_call: TRBJ2-1; cdr3_aa: CASSLRTGRQFF; cdr3_nt: TGTGCCAGCAGTTTACGGACAGGGCGGCAGTTCTTC
clone_size: .; v_call: TRBV5-1; d_call: .; j_call: TRBJ2-5; cdr3_aa: CASSPPDPFGETQYF; cdr3_nt: TGCGCCAGCAGCCCGCCCGACCCCTTCGGAGAGACCCAGTACTTC
clone_size: few; v_call: TRBV18; d_call: TRBD1; j_call: TRBJ2-5; cdr3_aa: CASSLGGQKETQYF; cdr3_nt: TGTGCCAGCTCACTTGGGGGACAGAAAGAGACCCAGTACTTC
clone_size: .; v_call: TRBV12-3/TRBV12-4; d_call: .; j_call: TRBJ1-1; cdr3_aa: CASSLVNSEAFF; cdr3_nt: TGTGCCAGCAGTCTCGTGAACTCTGAAGCTTTCTTT
clone_size: .; v_call: TRBV2; d_call: TRBD2; j_call: TRBJ2-1; cdr3_aa: CASSKREGNNEQFF; cdr3_nt: TGTGCCAGTTCCAAGCGGGAGGGGAACAATGAGCAGTTCTTC
clone_size: .; v_call: TRBV27; d_call: .; j_call: TRBJ1-4; cdr3_aa: CASSSLRAASNEKLFF; cdr3_nt: TGTGCCAGCAGCTCTCTACGGGCCGCCTCTAATGAAAAACTGTTTTTT
clone_size: .; v_call: TRBV19; d_call: .; j_call: TRBJ1-1; cdr3_aa: CASRLDRDTEAFF; cdr3_nt: TGTGCCAGTAGGCTCGACAGAGACACTGAAGCTTTCTTT
clone_size: few; v_call: TRBV23-1; d_call: TRBD1; j_call: TRBJ2-7; cdr3_aa: CASSIDRGRSYEQYF; cdr3_nt: TGCGCCAGCTCAATTGACAGGGGACGATCGTACGAGCAGTACTTC
clone_size: .; v_call: TRBV14; d_call: TRBD2; j_call: TRBJ2-3; cdr3_aa: CASSQEGPISGSGDTQYF; cdr3_nt: TGTGCCAGCAGCCAAGAGGGACCGATTAGCGGGAGTGGAGATACGCAGTATTTT
clone_size: .; v_call: TRBV7-2; d_call: TRBD1; j_call: TRBJ1-2; cdr3_aa: CASSPLRDRGHYGYTF; cdr3_nt: TGTGCCAGCAGCCCGTTGAGGGACAGGGGTCACTATGGCTACACCTTC
clone_size: .; v_call: TRBV6-5; d_call: .; j_call: TRBJ1-1; cdr3_aa: CASTSRSRISEAFF; cdr3_nt: TGTGCCAGCACCTCACGGTCTCGGATCAGTGAAGCTTTCTTT
clone_size: .; v_call: TRBV2; d_call: TRBD1; j_call: TRBJ1-5; cdr3_aa: CASSGTGNQPQHF; cdr3_nt: TGTGCCAGCAGCGGGACAGGGAATCAGCCCCAGCATTTT
clone_size: .; v_call: TRBV3-1/TRBV3-2; d_call: .; j_call: TRBJ2-3; cdr3_aa: CASSLSVTDTQYF; cdr3_nt: TGTGCCAGCAGCCTGAGTGTCACAGATACGCAGTATTTT
clone_size: .; v_call: TRBV7-9; d_call: .; j_call: TRBJ1-6; cdr3_aa: CASSLPSGGADNSPLHF; cdr3_nt: TGTGCCAGCAGCTTACCCTCTGGGGGGGCAGATAATTCACCCCTCCACTTT
clone_size: .; v_call: TRBV10-2; d_call: TRBD1; j_call: TRBJ1-1; cdr3_aa: CASRPTGETEAFF; cdr3_nt: TGCGCCAGCCGGCCTACAGGGGAGACTGAAGCTTTCTTT
clone_size: .; v_call: TRBV7-2; d_call: .; j_call: TRBJ1-5; cdr3_aa: CASRANLDQPQHF; cdr3_nt: TGTGCCAGCAGGGCTAATTTGGACCAGCCCCAGCATTTT
clone_size: .; v_call: TRBV11-2; d_call: .; j_call: TRBJ2-7; cdr3_aa: CASSLVNANSYEQYF; cdr3_nt: TGTGCCAGCAGCTTAGTGAACGCAAACTCCTACGAGCAGTACTTC
clone_size: once; v_call: TRBV6-2/TRBV6-3; d_call: .; j_call: TRBJ1-2; cdr3_aa: CASSVTQGYGYTF; cdr3_nt: TGTGCCAGCAGTGTAACACAGGGTTATGGCTACACCTTC
clone_size: .; v_call: TRBV24-1; d_call: TRBD1; j_call: TRBJ2-1; cdr3_aa: CATSDPPRGQGAGEQFF; cdr3_nt: TGTGCCACCAGTGATCCCCCTAGGGGACAGGGGGCAGGTGAGCAGTTCTTC
clone_size: .; v_call: TRBV5-1; d_call: .; j_call: TRBJ2-1; cdr3_aa: CASSFPGGGDEQFF; cdr3_nt: TGCGCCAGCAGCTTCCCTGGGGGGGGCGATGAGCAGTTCTTC
clone_size: .; v_call: TRBV11-2; d_call: TRBD1; j_call: TRBJ1-2; cdr3_aa: CASSLQGGQGYGYTF; cdr3_nt: TGTGCCAGCAGCTTGCAGGGGGGACAGGGCTATGGCTACACCTTC
clone_size: .; v_call: TRBV5-4; d_call: TRBD2; j_call: TRBJ2-7; cdr3_aa: CASSLGPGLTYEQYF; cdr3_nt: TGTGCCAGCAGCTTGGGCCCGGGACTAACCTACGAGCAGTACTTC
clone_size: .; v_call: TRBV28; d_call: .; j_call: TRBJ2-1; cdr3_aa: CASQISYEQFF; cdr3_nt: TGTGCCAGCCAGATATCGTATGAGCAGTTCTTC
clone_size: .; v_call: TRBV3-1/TRBV3-2; d_call: .; j_call: TRBJ1-6; cdr3_aa: CASSQAVFTGSPLHF; cdr3_nt: TGTGCCAGCAGCCAAGCTGTCTTCACGGGTTCACCCCTCCACTTT
clone_size: .; v_call: TRBV28; d_call: .; j_call: TRBJ1-5; cdr3_aa: CASSLWAGFNSNQPQHF; cdr3_nt: TGTGCCAGCAGTTTATGGGCGGGGTTTAACAGCAATCAGCCCCAGCATTTT
clone_size: .; v_call: TRBV5-1; d_call: TRBD1; j_call: TRBJ1-5; cdr3_aa: CASSSGQGDGSQHF; cdr3_nt: TGCGCCAGCAGCTCAGGACAGGGGGACGGGTCCCAGCATTTT
clone_size: .; v_call: TRBV5-1; d_call: .; j_call: TRBJ2-7; cdr3_aa: CASSLTGGATYEQYF; cdr3_nt: TGCGCCAGCAGCTTGACCGGAGGAGCCACCTACGAGCAGTACTTC
clone_size: .; v_call: TRBV5-1; d_call: TRBD1; j_call: TRBJ1-2; cdr3_aa: CASRQTLTGGFEGYTF; cdr3_nt: TGCGCCAGCAGACAGACACTTACAGGGGGCTTTGAGGGCTACACCTTC
clone_size: .; v_call: TRBV24-1; d_call: .; j_call: TRBJ1-1; cdr3_aa: CATSPSGARNTEAFF; cdr3_nt: TGTGCCACCAGTCCGTCAGGGGCGCGGAACACTGAAGCTTTCTTT
clone_size: .; v_call: TRBV5-1; d_call: TRBD2; j_call: TRBJ2-2; cdr3_aa: CASSLETSGVSGELFF; cdr3_nt: TGCGCCAGCAGCCTAGAGACTAGCGGGGTTTCCGGGGAGCTGTTTTTT
clone_size: .; v_call: TRBV11-2; d_call: TRBD1; j_call: TRBJ2-5; cdr3_aa: CASSIRDSWETQYF; cdr3_nt: TGTGCCAGCAGCATTCGGGACAGTTGGGAGACCCAGTACTTC
clone_size: .; v_call: TRBV4-1; d_call: .; j_call: TRBJ2-4; cdr3_aa: CASSLMPQANIQYF; cdr3_nt: TGCGCCAGCAGCCTCATGCCACAAGCAAACATTCAGTACTTC
clone_size: .; v_call: TRBV5-4; d_call: .; j_call: TRBJ1-2; cdr3_aa: CASSPVWGESGGYTF; cdr3_nt: TGTGCCAGCAGCCCGGTCTGGGGGGAATCTGGTGGCTACACCTTC